The present T cell receptor (beta chain) was sequenced within a study of spatial heterogeneity in lung cancer (dated by TCRdb to the late 2010s). Broadly, across the study: More beta-chain than alpha-chain transcripts were consistently detected, likely reflecting higher beta-chain transcript abundance. In the raw uncorrected reads, each unique combination of TCR and UMI appeared more than ten times on average. TCR alpha and beta repertoires were quantitatively compared across multiple tumor regions, matched nontumor lung and blood in non-small cell lung cancer. The study linked features of the TCR repertoire to counts of nonsynonymous mutations, which were determined by whole-exome sequencing of tumor tissue. At surgery, hundreds of tumor regions, around 64 matched nontumor lung samples and about 56 PBMC samples were TCR-sequenced for both alpha and beta chains.

The sample's time point label is to be understood as: sample taken at primary tumor resection. The donors were 65 to 85 patients from the lung TRACERx cohort who had early-stage, untreated non-small cell lung cancer. For TCR sequencing, whole RNA was extracted from tumor and nontumor lung tissue, or from cryopreserved PBMC samples, and no cell sorting was done. A patient was chosen for TCR sequencing only when enough RNA was available from at least two tumor regions. This clonotype was recorded at least ten times. Its antigen is not yet known. No quality values exist for individual bases; no much larger clone is one base distant. Germline trimming: 0 bases from V, 0 bases from J; junction bases outside gene matches: 7. As encoded in the germline V gene (reference sequence), CDR1 is LGHDT while CDR2 is YNNKEL. The CDR3, from cysteine to phenylalanine, totals 19 residues. Only CDR3 DNA is held: 57 bases, read in frame from base 1.

On the study overall, not on this receptor specifically: Ubiquitous expanded tumor TCRs were found in blood more often at tumor resection than at routine follow-up. Confirming at a functional level the hypothesis that regional TCRs recognize regional mutations was considered to require additional single-cell paired TCR alpha and beta sequencing.

Receptors were amplified or captured by 5' RACE. TCRdb names NextSeq 500 as the instrument used. In the TCR library protocol, a unique molecular identifier was attached to each TCR cDNA molecule so that PCR and sequencing errors could be corrected. Per the source publication's procedure: TCR identification, UMI-based error correction and CDR3 extraction were all carried out with Decombinator tools. Expanded TCRs were defined as those above a frequency of 2 per 1,000, corresponding to the top 1% of the tumor frequency distribution. Renyi diversity was calculated using the R vegan package after each repertoire was subsampled 100 times to 5,000 TCRs. CDR3 similarity networks were built from amino acid triplet string-kernel similarity, connecting CDR3s with pairwise similarity above 0.82. The raw public reads went through TCRdb reprocessing: fastp at Q25, MiXCR clone calling, in-frame beta chains kept. Here each entry gathers all rows of one CDR3 protein and keeps the most common genes and DNA. TCRdb, not the authors, supplied the V and J calls. The sample table contains some 78,000 distinct CDR3 sequences; only one count was recorded for approximately 8.1% of them. 6.8% of the sample is in the top ten clones.

The specimen was PBMCs, collected at surgery. The rearrangement combines TRBV3-1 with TRBJ2-4, with 11 bases in between that match TRBD1. The sequence came from a male donor with early-stage non-small cell lung cancer. The CDR3: CASSQEGTGGNKAKNIQYF. The DNA sequence is TGTGCCAGCAGCCAAGAGGGGACAGGGGGAAACAAAGCCAAAAACATTCAGTACTTC.